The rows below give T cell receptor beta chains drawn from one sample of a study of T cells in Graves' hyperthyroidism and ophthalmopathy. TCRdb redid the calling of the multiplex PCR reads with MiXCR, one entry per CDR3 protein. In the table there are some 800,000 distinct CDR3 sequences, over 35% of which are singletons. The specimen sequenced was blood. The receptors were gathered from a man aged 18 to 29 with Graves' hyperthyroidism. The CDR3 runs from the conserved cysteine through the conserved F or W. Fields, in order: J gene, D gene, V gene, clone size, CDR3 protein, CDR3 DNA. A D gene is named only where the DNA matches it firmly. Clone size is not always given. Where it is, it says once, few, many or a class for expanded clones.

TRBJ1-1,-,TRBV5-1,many,CASRTSNTEAFF,TGCGCCAGCAGGACCAGCAACACTGAAGCTTTCTTT
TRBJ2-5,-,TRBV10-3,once,CAIHLTGSNLQETQYF,TGTGCCATCCACCTCACCGGGTCCAACCTCCAAGAGACCCAGTACTTC
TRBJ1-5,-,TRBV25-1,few,CASSFSIRLRTLRDGQPQHF,TGTGCCAGCAGTTTCTCAATTCGTCTGAGGACCCTGCGGGACGGGCAGCCCCAGCATTTT
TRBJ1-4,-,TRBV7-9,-,CASSLPGPSTNEKLFF,TGTGCCAGCAGCCTCCCGGGACCCTCAACTAATGAAAAACTGTTTTTT
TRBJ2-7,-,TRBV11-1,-,CAGSSYEQYF,TGTGCGGGCAGCTCCTACGAGCAGTACTTC
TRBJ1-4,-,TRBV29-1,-,CSVRGGGEKLFF,TGCAGCGTGCGGGGAGGGGGTGAAAAACTGTTTTTT
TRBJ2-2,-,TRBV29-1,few,CSVFSRDTTNTGELFF,TGCAGCGTGTTTTCCCGGGACACCACGAACACCGGGGAGCTGTTTTTT
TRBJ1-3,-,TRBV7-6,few,CASSLEAGSGNTIYF,TGTGCCAGCAGCTTAGAAGCAGGGTCTGGAAACACCATATATTTT
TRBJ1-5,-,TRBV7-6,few,CASSLSSGAGQPQHF,TGTGCCAGCAGCTTAAGTTCGGGCGCTGGGCAGCCCCAGCATTTT
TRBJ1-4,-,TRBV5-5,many,CASSSSYGTTNEKLFF,TGTGCCAGTAGTTCTAGTTACGGTACAACTAATGAAAAACTGTTTTTT
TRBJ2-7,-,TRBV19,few,CASSDPPAYEQYF,TGTGCCAGTAGTGATCCCCCGGCTTACGAGCAGTACTTC
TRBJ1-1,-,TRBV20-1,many,CSAREAGDYTEAFF,TGCAGTGCTAGAGAGGCCGGGGACTACACTGAAGCTTTCTTT
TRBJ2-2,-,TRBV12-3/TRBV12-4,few,CASESIRPGELFF,TGTGCCAGCGAGTCCATCCGTCCCGGGGAGCTGTTTTTT
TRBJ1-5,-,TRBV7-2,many,CASSLQDNQPQHF,TGTGCCAGCAGCTTACAGGACAATCAGCCCCAGCATTTT
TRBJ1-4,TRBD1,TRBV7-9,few,CASSVGDRPNEKLFF,TGTGCCAGCAGCGTGGGGGACAGGCCTAATGAAAAACTGTTTTTT
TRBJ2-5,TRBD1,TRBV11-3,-,CASTRQGIRETQYF,TGTGCCAGCACACGACAGGGCATTCGGGAGACCCAGTACTTC
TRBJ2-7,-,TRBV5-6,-,CASSLVRATSSYEQYF,TGTGCCAGCAGCTTGGTCCGGGCCACTTCCTCCTACGAGCAGTACTTC
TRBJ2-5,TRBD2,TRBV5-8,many,CASSKSTGGGETQYF,TGTGCCAGCAGCAAATCCACGGGGGGAGGAGAGACCCAGTACTTC
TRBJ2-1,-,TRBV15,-,CATTWGSYNEQFF,TGTGCCACCACTTGGGGGTCCTACAATGAGCAGTTCTTC
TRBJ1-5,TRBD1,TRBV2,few,CASSEDRGFNQPQHF,TGTGCCAGCAGTGAAGACAGGGGGTTCAATCAGCCCCAGCATTTT
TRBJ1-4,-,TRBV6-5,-,CASSRQVRSGEKLFF,TGTGCCAGCAGTAGACAGGTCCGTTCGGGGGAAAAACTGTTTTTT
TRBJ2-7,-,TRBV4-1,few,CASSPLVFSYEQYF,TGCGCCAGCAGCCCCCTGGTTTTCTCCTACGAGCAGTACTTC
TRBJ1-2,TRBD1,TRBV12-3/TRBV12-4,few,CASSAPGQNYGYTF,TGTGCCAGCAGCGCTCCGGGACAGAACTATGGCTACACCTTC
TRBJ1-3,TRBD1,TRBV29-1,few,CSVVGGLGNTIYF,TGCAGCGTTGTAGGGGGCTTAGGAAACACCATATATTTT
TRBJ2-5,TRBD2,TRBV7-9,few,CASSLVHGLDSEETQYF,TGTGCCAGCAGCTTAGTTCACGGACTAGACAGCGAAGAGACCCAGTACTTC
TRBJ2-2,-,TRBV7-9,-,CASSYGTTSTGELFF,TGTGCCAGCAGCTACGGGACAACTTCGACCGGGGAGCTGTTTTTT
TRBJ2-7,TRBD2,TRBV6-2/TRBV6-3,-,CASSYYGGRSYEQYF,TGTGCCAGCAGTTACTACGGCGGGAGGTCCTACGAGCAGTACTTC
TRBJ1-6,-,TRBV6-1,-,CASSRALESPLHF,TGTGCCAGCAGTAGGGCCCTGGAGTCACCCCTCCACTTT
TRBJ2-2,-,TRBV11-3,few,CASSLGAPGELFF,TGTGCCAGCAGCCTTGGAGCGCCCGGGGAGCTGTTTTTT
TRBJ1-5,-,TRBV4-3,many,CASSQGFYQPQHF,TGCGCCAGCAGCCAAGGTTTTTATCAGCCCCAGCATTTT
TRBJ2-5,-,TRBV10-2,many,CASSTLRAETQYF,TGCGCCAGCAGTACGCTCCGAGCGGAGACCCAGTACTTC
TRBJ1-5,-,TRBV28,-,CASQVSNQPQHF,TGTGCCAGTCAGGTCTCCAATCAGCCCCAGCATTTT
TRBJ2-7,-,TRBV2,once,CASSEADGLYEQYF,TGTGCCAGCAGTGAAGCCGACGGACTCTACGAGCAGTACTTC
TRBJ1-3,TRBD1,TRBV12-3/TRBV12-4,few,CASSSRDRVTIYF,TGTGCCAGCAGTTCGCGGGACAGGGTAACCATATATTTT
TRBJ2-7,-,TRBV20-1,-,CSAKPGQETTYEQYF,TGCAGTGCTAAGCCAGGGCAAGAGACAACCTACGAGCAGTACTTC
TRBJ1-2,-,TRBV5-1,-,CASSFQGNDGYTF,TGCGCCAGCAGCTTCCAAGGGAATGATGGCTACACCTTC
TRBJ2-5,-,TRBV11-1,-,CASSSAYQETQYF,TGTGCCAGCAGCTCGGCCTATCAAGAGACCCAGTACTTC
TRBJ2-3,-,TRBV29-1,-,CSADTQYF,TGCAGCGCAGATACGCAGTATTTT
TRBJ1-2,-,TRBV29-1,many,CSVDHRQEDYGYTF,TGCAGCGTTGATCATCGGCAGGAGGACTATGGCTACACCTTC
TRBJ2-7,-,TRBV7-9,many,CASSLVNEQYF,TGTGCCAGCAGCTTAGTGAACGAGCAGTACTTC
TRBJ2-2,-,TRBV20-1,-,CSASVEGRNTGELFF,TGCAGTGCTAGCGTCGAGGGTCGAAACACCGGGGAGCTGTTTTTT
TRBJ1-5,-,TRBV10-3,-,CATTGGVSNQPQHF,TGTGCCACCACGGGGGGTGTGAGCAATCAGCCCCAGCATTTT
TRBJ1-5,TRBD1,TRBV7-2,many,CASSLTGGRNQPQHF,TGTGCCAGCAGCTTGACAGGGGGCCGCAATCAGCCCCAGCATTTT
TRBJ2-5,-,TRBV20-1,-,CSASTRQDPLQETQYF,TGCAGTGCTAGTACCCGGCAGGACCCACTCCAAGAGACCCAGTACTTC
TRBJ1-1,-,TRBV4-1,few,CASSQDLGMWTEAFF,TGTGCCAGCAGCCAAGATCTGGGTATGTGGACTGAAGCTTTCTTT
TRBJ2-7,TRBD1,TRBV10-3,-,CAISTTGTGDYEQYF,TGTGCCATCAGTACAACCGGGACAGGGGACTACGAGCAGTACTTC
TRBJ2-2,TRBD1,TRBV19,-,CASSIDSARTGYTGELFF,TGTGCCAGTAGTATAGATTCGGCCCGGACAGGGTACACCGGGGAGCTGTTTTTT
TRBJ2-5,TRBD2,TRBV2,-,CASSFLAGAGETQYF,TGTGCCAGCAGTTTCTTAGCGGGAGCGGGGGAGACCCAGTACTTC
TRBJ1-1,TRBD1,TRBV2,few,CASSELGGTGVRTEAFF,TGTGCCAGCAGTGAATTAGGCGGGACAGGGGTACGCACTGAAGCTTTCTTT
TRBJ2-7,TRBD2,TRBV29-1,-,CSVVLGGSYEQYF,TGCAGCGTTGTATTGGGAGGGTCCTACGAGCAGTACTTC